This T cell receptor (beta chain) was retrieved from a study of T cell repertoires in cytomegalovirus infection. Whole-study context: An indication of both CMV infection and matching HLA type came from public TCR beta signatures. The study, taken as a whole, reports: Based on cumulative public TCR beta family frequency, carriers of CMV plus the relevant HLA were identified. Dominating the ex vivo response were HLA-C-restricted CMV-specific TCR beta clonotypes.

This clonotype was counted between two and nine times. Antigen: not known. Germline V gives CDR1 MNHNS, CDR2 SASEGT. The CDR3 extends over 17 amino acids. The junction had 9 bases not matched to a gene; V was cut back by 5 bases and J by 1 base. TCRdb re-called the reads with MiXCR, one entry per CDR3 protein. The data show fewer than 550,000 distinct CDR3 sequences, approximately 31% seen once. The source material was PBMCs. This clonotype was sampled from a human donor in good health (CMV status not recorded). Some clones in this sample may be carry-over from other donors' samples. V and J are TRBV6-1 and TRBJ2-5; 11 nucleotides match TRBD2. CDR3 residues: CASSPLTTSGVQETQYF. The CDR3 bases are TGTGCCAGCAGTCCACTTACGACTAGCGGGGTCCAAGAGACCCAGTACTTC.